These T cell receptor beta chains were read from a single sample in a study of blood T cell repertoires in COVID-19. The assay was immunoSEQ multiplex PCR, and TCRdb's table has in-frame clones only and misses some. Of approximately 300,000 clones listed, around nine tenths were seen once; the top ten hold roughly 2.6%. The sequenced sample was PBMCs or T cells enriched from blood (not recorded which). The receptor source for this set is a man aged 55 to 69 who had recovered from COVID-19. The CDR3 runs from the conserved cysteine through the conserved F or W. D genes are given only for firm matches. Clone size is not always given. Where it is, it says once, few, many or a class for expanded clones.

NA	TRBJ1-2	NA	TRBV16	CASSQLATEDIYGYTF	TGTGCCAGCAGCCAACTCGCAACGGAGGATATCTATGGCTACACCTTC
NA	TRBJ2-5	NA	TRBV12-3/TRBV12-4	CASRGPGETQYF	TGTGCCAGCAGAGGACCAGGGGAGACCCAGTACTTC
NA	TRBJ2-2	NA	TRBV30	CAWTRLVAGGTGELFF	TGTGCCTGGACTAGACTCGTTGCGGGTGGGACCGGGGAGCTGTTTTTT
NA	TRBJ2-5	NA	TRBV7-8	CASSFNQGGETQYF	TGTGCCAGCAGCTTTAACCAGGGTGGAGAGACCCAGTACTTC
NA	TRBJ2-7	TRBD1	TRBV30	CAWSVRSTDRAYEQYF	TGTGCCTGGAGTGTACGCTCTACGGACAGGGCCTACGAGCAGTACTTC
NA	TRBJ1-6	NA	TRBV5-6	CASSSDGDNSPLHF	TGTGCCAGCAGCAGCGACGGAGATAATTCACCCCTCCACTTT
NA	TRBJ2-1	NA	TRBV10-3	CAISPTGSTGSSYNEQFF	TGTGCCATCAGTCCCACCGGGTCCACAGGGAGCTCCTACAATGAGCAGTTCTTC
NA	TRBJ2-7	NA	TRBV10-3	CAISENGRDPGEYF	TGTGCCATCAGCGAAAACGGCCGGGATCCGGGGGAGTACTTC
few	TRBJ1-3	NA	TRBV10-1	CASSDTPSSGNTIYF	TGCGCCAGCAGTGACACTCCGAGCTCTGGAAACACCATATATTTT
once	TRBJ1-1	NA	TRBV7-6	CASSAVENTEAFF	TGTGCCAGCAGCGCGGTGGAGAACACTGAAGCTTTCTTT
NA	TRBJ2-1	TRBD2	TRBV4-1	CASSHSSGRSSYNEQFF	TGCGCCAGCAGCCATTCAAGCGGGAGGAGCTCCTACAATGAGCAGTTCTTC
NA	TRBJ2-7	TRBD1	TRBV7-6	CASSLPPGGRDSPYEQYF	TGTGCCAGCAGCCTCCCCCCCGGAGGCCGGGACAGTCCCTACGAGCAGTACTTC
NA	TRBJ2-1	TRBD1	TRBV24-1	CATSDPGQVYNEQFF	TGTGCCACCAGTGACCCGGGACAGGTCTACAATGAGCAGTTCTTC
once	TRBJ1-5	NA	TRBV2	CASSEFRNQPQHF	TGTGCCAGCAGTGAATTCAGAAATCAGCCCCAGCATTTT
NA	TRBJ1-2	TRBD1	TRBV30	CASRDRVKGNYGYTF	TGTGCCTCCCGGGACAGGGTAAAAGGTAACTATGGCTACACCTTC